These 17 T cell receptor beta chains originate from one sample sequenced in a study of regulatory T cells in long-lasting Graves disease (dated by TCRdb to about 2021). The time point label for this specimen denotes: newly diagnosed GD, antithyroid drugs for less than 3 months. For both TCR sequencing and RNA sequencing, RNA was extracted from PBMCs in TRIzol. Library generation was performed with multiplex PCR. Instrument used: Illumina HiSeq 4000. TCR beta libraries were built with iRepertoire HTBI primers and Arm-PCR amplification of CDR3 regions. The public reads were reprocessed in TCRdb via fastp at Q25 and MiXCR, keeping in-frame beta chains. CDR3 protein sequences are deduplicated, and each keeps its most common genes and DNA. This sample is represented by roughly 500,000 distinct CDR3 sequences; roughly 15% of them were singletons. About a sixth of the sample comes from the top ten. A further study also used this sample, focusing on T cells in Graves' hyperthyroidism and ophthalmopathy.

The sequencing used peripheral blood mononuclear cells (PBMCs), collected at new diagnosis, from a patient treated with antithyroid drugs. Receptors were obtained from a woman between 50 and 59 years old with Graves disease. Donor details come from another sample of the same person, matched by shared clones.

This clonotype has ten or more counts. The CDR3 region is CASSGGASYTEAFF. In DNA form, the CDR3 reads TGTGCCAGCAGTGGGGGAGCCAGCTACACTGAAGCTTTCTTT. V is TRBV28 and J is TRBJ1-1, with D maybe TRBD1 (5 bases). The CDR3 extends over 14 amino acids. Trimming removed 5 bases at V and 3 bases at J, with 13 bases between. Looked up from germline, CDR1 is MDHEN and CDR2 is SYDVKM.

This clonotype has only a few counts. An end of the junction differs from the germline gene, which may be a read error. The genes are TRBV2 and TRBJ2-5, with 9 bases identical to TRBD1. The CDR3 runs 15 residues. In germline, CDR1 is SNHLY, CDR2 FYNNEI. The DNA of the CDR3 is TGTGCCAGCAGTGAGACAGGGGGGTACCAAGAGACCCGGTACTTC. It yields the protein CASSETGGYQETRYF.

In this sample, this clonotype turned up many times. V is TRBV20-1 and J is TRBJ1-2; 9 bases are a match to TRBD1. CDR3 length equals 15 residues. CDR1 DFQATT and CDR2 SNEGSKA come from the germline V gene (reference sequence). Trimming took 3 bases from V and 3 from J; bases not matched to a gene: 8. The CDR3 region is CSASDPRQGDYGYTF. For the CDR3, the DNA is TGCAGTGCTAGTGATCCGAGACAGGGGGACTATGGCTACACCTTC.

This clonotype was found many times. This chain joins TRBV2 and TRBJ2-1; no clear D. This CDR3 has 13 residues. V lost 5 bases to trimming and J lost 4 bases, with 9 bases between them. Looked up from germline, CDR1 is SNHLY and CDR2 is FYNNEI. CDR3 sequence: CASSLVDYNEQFF. For the CDR3, the DNA is TGTGCCAGCAGTCTCGTGGATTACAATGAGCAGTTCTTC.

This clonotype occurred many times. The J gene is TRBJ2-1, the V gene TRBV5-1, with TRBD2 identical over 10 bases. CDR1 and CDR2 from the germline V gene are SGHRS and YFSETQ. The CDR3 extends over 16 amino acids. Losses at the gene ends were 2 bases for V and 9 bases for J; bases not matched to a gene: 11. CDR3 region: CASSFGASGSQGEQFF. The CDR3 DNA follows: TGCGCCAGCAGCTTTGGGGCTAGCGGGAGTCAGGGTGAGCAGTTCTTC.

This clonotype was counted many times. The chain combines TRBV7-2 with TRBJ1-2, with TRBD1 matching 9 bases. This CDR3 comprises 14 residues. With V trimmed by 6 bases and J by 5 bases, 7 bases remained unmatched. Per the germline V gene, CDR1 is SGHTA and CDR2 is FQGNSA. Here the CDR3 reads CASRLGQGGYGYTF. The CDR3 DNA follows: TGTGCCAGCAGGCTGGGACAGGGAGGTTATGGCTACACCTTC.

This clonotype was observed at least ten times. This sequence joins TRBV28 and TRBJ1-5; 7 nucleotides align to TRBD1. Germline trimming cut 6 bases from V and 1 base from J; bases unmatched to any gene: 6. Germline-derived CDR1 and CDR2 are MDHEN and SYDVKM. This CDR3 is 15 amino acids long. The CDR3: CASRTTGLSNQPQHF. CDR3 bases: TGTGCCAGCAGGACGACAGGGCTAAGCAATCAGCCCCAGCATTTT.

V usage is TRBV11-2 and J usage is TRBJ1-4; 8 nucleotides match TRBD1. Germline CDR1 and CDR2: SGHAT and FQNNGV. The CDR3 spans 16 residues. V lost 1 base to trimming and J lost 5 bases; unmatched junction nucleotides: 6. The CDR3 here is CASSLVSGTGNEKLFF. In DNA, the CDR3 is TGTGCCAGCAGCTTAGTTTCCGGGACAGGAAATGAAAAACTGTTTTTT.

This clonotype was seen many times. For the CDR3, the DNA is TGCGCCAGCAGCAGCCTTGGAGAGACCCAGTACTTC. This sequence encodes CASSSLGETQYF. V gene TRBV5-1 combines with J gene TRBJ2-5, with unresolved D. The CDR3 runs 12 residues. V gave up 4 bases and J gave up 4 bases, with 8 bases separating them. Germline values: CDR1 SGHRS, CDR2 YFSETQ.

The V and J genes are TRBV29-1 and TRBJ2-2; D not certain. The CDR3 contains 14 residues. Trimming left V 7 bases short and J 1 base short, with 13 bases between. The germline gives CDR1 SQVTM, CDR2 ANQGSEA. CDR3 nucleotides: TGCAGCGCCCAGGCAGCCATGAACACCGGGGAGCTGTTTTTT. This encodes CSAQAAMNTGELFF.

This clonotype was detected ten times or more. The V call is TRBV12-3 or TRBV12-4, the J call TRBJ2-3, with D unclear. Near its end, the DNA agrees better with TRBJ2-7, so the J call may be wrong. The CDR3 totals 13 residues. The CDR3 here is CASSRLGYYEQYF. CDR3 nucleotide sequence: TGTGCCAGCAGTCGATTGGGGTACTACGAGCAGTACTTC.

This clonotype was picked up many times. The V call is TRBV5-1, the J call TRBJ2-1, with 7 nucleotides matching TRBD2. The CDR3 runs to 15 residues. V trimming: 5 bases; J trimming: 9 bases; junction bases outside the gene matches: 14. Germline loops: CDR1 SGHRS, CDR2 YFSETQ. The CDR3 coding sequence is TGCGCCAGCAGGTTTGAGGGATTAGGCGGGGGTGAGCAGTTCTTC. It encodes CASRFEGLGGGEQFF.

This clonotype was counted at least ten times. The chain carries TRBV28 and TRBJ2-7; D is unresolved. The CDR3 covers 15 residues. Trimming took off 2 bases at V and 6 bases at J, with 17 bases between the two ends. Germline V gives CDR1 MDHEN, CDR2 SYDVKM. The CDR3 DNA follows: TGTGCCAGCAGTTTAAGTGGAGTAGCTACGTTCGAGCAGTACTTC. As protein: CASSLSGVATFEQYF.

In regard to this clonotype: An end of the junction differs from the germline gene, which may be a read error. V is TRBV5-5 and J is TRBJ2-1; D is perhaps TRBD1 or TRBD2 (6 bases each). CDR1 is SGHKS, CDR2 YYEKEE, per germline (reference sequence). This CDR3 region has 16 residues. CDR3 DNA: TGCGCCAGCAGCTTGGGGGGCGGGAATTGGTACAATGAGGAGTTCTTC. Encoded protein: CASSLGGGNWYNEEFF.

The chain has TRBV29-1 and TRBJ2-7; 7 bases align to TRBD1. The CDR3 covers 14 residues. Per the germline V gene, CDR1 is SQVTM and CDR2 is ANQGSEA. The J segment lost 3 bases and the V segment lost 7 bases, leaving 12 bases of the junction unmatched. The CDR3 DNA reads TGCAGCGGCCTAAGGGGGCGCAGGGGCTACGAGCAGTACTTC. As protein: CSGLRGRRGYEQYF.

This clonotype was counted between two and nine times. The DNA of the CDR3 is TGTGCCAGCAGTACCGACAGGGGATGGCCCTCTGGAAACACCATATATTTT. As protein: CASSTDRGWPSGNTIYF. The chain uses TRBV12-3 or TRBV12-4 and TRBJ1-3, with 8 bases fitting TRBD1. CDR3 size: 17 residues. The V and J ends lost 5 bases and 0 bases, in that order; junction bases with no gene match: 9.

This clonotype occurred many times. The CDR3 protein is CASTKFQQGNTEAFF. CDR3 DNA sequence: TGTGCCAGCACGAAATTCCAACAGGGTAACACTGAAGCTTTCTTT. The rearrangement joins TRBV5-5 to TRBJ1-1; maybe TRBD1 (6 bases). Germline CDR1 is SGHKS and CDR2 is YYEKEE (reference sequence). Trimming pared 6 bases from V and 2 bases from J, leaving 17 bases between. This CDR3 comprises 15 residues.